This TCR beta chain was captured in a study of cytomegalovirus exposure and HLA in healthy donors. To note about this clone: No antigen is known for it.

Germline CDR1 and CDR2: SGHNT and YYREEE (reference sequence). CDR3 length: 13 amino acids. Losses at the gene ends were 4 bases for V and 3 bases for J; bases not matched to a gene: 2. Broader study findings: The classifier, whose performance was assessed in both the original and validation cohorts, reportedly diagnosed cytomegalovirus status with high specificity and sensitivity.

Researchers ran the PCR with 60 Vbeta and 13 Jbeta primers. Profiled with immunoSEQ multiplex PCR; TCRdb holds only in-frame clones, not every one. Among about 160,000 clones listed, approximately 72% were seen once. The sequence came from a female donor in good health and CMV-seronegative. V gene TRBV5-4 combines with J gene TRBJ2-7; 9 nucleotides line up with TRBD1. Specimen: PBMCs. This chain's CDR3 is CASSPDRGYEQYF. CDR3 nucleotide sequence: TGTGCCAGCAGCCCGGACAGGGGCTACGAGCAGTACTTC.